These 30 T cell receptor beta chains were all obtained from the same sample, sequenced in a study of blood T cell repertoires in COVID-19. The data were produced by immunoSEQ multiplex PCR, yet TCRdb's version contains in-frame clones alone and is incomplete. Here the sample spans 200,000 to 250,000 clones, approximately 86% being singletons. Sequenced: peripheral blood. Every receptor here comes from a man between 60 and 75 years old with acute or convalescent COVID-19.

The rearrangement joins TRBV6-5 to TRBJ1-1; TRBD1 aligns across 10 bases. CDR1 and CDR2 from the germline V gene are MNHEY and SVGAGI. The J segment lost 3 bases and the V segment lost 6 bases, leaving 4 bases of the junction unmatched. The CDR3 covers 14 residues. The CDR3 sequence: CASRRGQGDTEAFF. The CDR3 region has the DNA TGTGCCAGCAGGCGAGGACAGGGGGACACTGAAGCTTTCTTT.

The CDR3 here is CASSWGRDYEQYF. Here the CDR3 DNA reads TGTGCCAGCAGTTGGGGCCGAGACTACGAGCAGTACTTC. The genes are TRBV27 and TRBJ2-7; D is perhaps TRBD1 (5 bases). Trimming removed 4 bases at V and 3 bases at J, with 10 bases between. The germline gives CDR1 MNHEY, CDR2 SMNVEV (reference sequence). The CDR3 runs to 13 residues.

J is TRBJ2-3 and V is TRBV4-1; 9 positions match TRBD2. The CDR3 consists of 16 residues. V trimming: 8 bases; J trimming: 6 bases; junction bases outside the gene matches: 15. The germline gives CDR1 MGHRA, CDR2 YSYEKL. The CDR3 spells CASAGERGDVSDTQYF. CDR3 coding DNA: TGCGCCAGCGCTGGGGAGCGGGGGGACGTGTCGGATACGCAGTATTTT.

This chain uses TRBV7-9 with TRBJ2-1, with unresolved D. The germline V and J ends were trimmed by 4 bases and 1 base, with 11 bases remaining between them. Germline loops: CDR1 SEHNR, CDR2 FQNEAQ (reference sequence). This CDR3 is built from 15 residues. DNA for the CDR3: TGTGCCAGCAGCTACCCTAGTAGGTCCTACAATGAGCAGTTCTTC. Translated: CASSYPSRSYNEQFF.

The rearrangement joins TRBV7-6 to TRBJ1-1; 9 positions agree with TRBD1. The CDR3 totals 14 residues. V was pared by 5 bases and J by 6 bases, with 7 bases of the junction left unmatched. Germline V gene lookup returns CDR1 SGHVS and CDR2 FNYEAQ. The CDR3 region is CASSLGQGGSEAFF. For the CDR3, the DNA is TGTGCCAGCAGCCTGGGACAGGGAGGGTCTGAAGCTTTCTTT. The complete variable domain, with remaining parts taken from reference TRBV7-6 and TRBJ1-1, reads GAGVSQSPRYKVTKRGQDVALRCDPISGHVSLYWYRQALGQGPEFLTYFNYEAQQDKSGLPNDRFSAERPEGSISTLTIQRTEQRDSAMYRCASSLGQGGSEAFFGQGTRLTVV.

J is TRBJ2-7 and V is TRBV19, with 8 bases matching TRBD2. CDR3 length: 15 residues. In germline, CDR1 is LNHDA, CDR2 SQIVND (reference sequence). V lost 6 bases to trimming and J lost 3 bases; unmatched junction nucleotides: 10. The CDR3 loop reads CASSPGRGGVYEQYF. The CDR3 nucleotides read TGTGCCAGTAGCCCCGGCCGGGGGGGGGTCTACGAGCAGTACTTC.

This clone has just one count. The chain is built from TRBV2 and TRBJ1-1, with 9 positions matching TRBD1. The V and J ends lost 6 bases and 7 bases, in that order; junction bases with no gene match: 12. CDR1 is SNHLY and CDR2 is FYNNEI in the germline V gene. CDR3 size: 15 residues. The CDR3 loop reads CASRRTGQGTVEAFF. In nucleotides, the CDR3 is TGTGCCAGCAGACGAACCGGACAGGGGACGGTTGAAGCTTTCTTT.

J is TRBJ2-2 and V is TRBV5-1, with D maybe TRBD1 (5 bases). Trimming removed 0 bases at V and 5 bases at J, with 5 bases between. This CDR3 comprises 13 residues. Germline assignment: CDR1 SGHRS and CDR2 YFSETQ. Written as DNA, the CDR3 is TGCGCCAGCAGCTTGGAGGGGACCGGGGAGCTGTTTTTT. It specifies CASSLEGTGELFF.

The gene calls are TRBV19 and TRBJ1-1; the D is unclear. The V end lost 7 bases, the J end lost 3 bases, and 18 bases lay between the germline ends. This CDR3 comprises 15 residues. The germline gives CDR1 LNHDA, CDR2 SQIVND (reference sequence). CDR3 residues: CASTTRGQVHTEAFF. CDR3 DNA: TGTGCCAGTACCACAAGAGGGCAGGTACACACTGAAGCTTTCTTT.

The chain recombines TRBV7-2 with TRBJ2-5; D call uncertain. This CDR3 region has 15 residues. V was trimmed by 5 bases and J by 3 bases, leaving 16 bases between them. CDR1 is SGHTA and CDR2 is FQGNSA in the germline V gene. CDR3 nucleotide sequence: TGTGCCAGCAGCCTCTCCAGGATCTCCGAAGAGACCCAGTACTTC. It codes for CASSLSRISEETQYF.

V is TRBV6-2 or TRBV6-3 and J is TRBJ1-2; no clear D gene. Deletions cut 6 bases from V and 1 base from J, with 18 bases between. CDR3 length: 16 amino acids. Germline V gene sequence: CDR1 MNHEY, CDR2 SVGEGT. The CDR3 bases are TGTGCCAGCAGCCCGGCACGGGGAACTTTTAACTATGGCTACACCTTC. The encoded protein is CASSPARGTFNYGYTF.

The CDR3 coding sequence is TGTGCCAGTAGTATACGGGGGGGAGATTCACCCCTCCACTTT. The encoded protein is CASSIRGGDSPLHF. The J gene is TRBJ1-6, the V gene TRBV19; D possibly corresponds to TRBD1 (5 bases). Trimming pared 2 bases from V and 8 bases from J, leaving 10 bases between. The germline V gene has CDR1 LNHDA and CDR2 SQIVND (reference sequence). CDR3 size: 14 residues. The complete variable domain, with remaining parts taken from reference TRBV19 and TRBJ1-6, reads DGGITQSPKYLFRKEGQNVTLSCEQNLNHDAMYWYRQDPGQGLRLIYYSQIVNDFQKGDIAEGYSVSREKKESFPLTVTSAQKNPTAFYLCASSIRGGDSPLHFGNGTRLTVT.

The rearrangement uses TRBV9 and TRBJ2-2; tentative D call: TRBD1 (5 bases). The CDR3 has 16 residues. V was clipped by 3 bases and J by 1 base, with 13 bases between them. The germline V gene encodes CDR1 SGDLS and CDR2 YYNGEE. The CDR3 is CASSAVGHMNTGELFF. The DNA of the CDR3 is TGTGCCAGCAGCGCGGTCGGACATATGAACACCGGGGAGCTGTTTTTT.

This clone was detected once. This chain connects TRBV19 to TRBJ1-6, with 7 bases lining up with TRBD1. From germline, CDR1 is LNHDA and CDR2 SQIVND (reference sequence). This CDR3 region has 15 residues. Trimming cost V 2 bases and J 8 bases; bases outside gene matches: 6. CDR3 loop: CASSIWGQSHSPLHF. The DNA for the CDR3 is TGTGCCAGTAGTATATGGGGACAGAGTCATTCACCCCTCCACTTT.

In nucleotides, the CDR3 is TGTGCCAGCAGCCAAGATTTACAGGGGATTTCGGGCTACACCTTC. Protein product: CASSQDLQGISGYTF. The V gene is TRBV14, the J gene TRBJ1-2; 7 nucleotides match TRBD1. The germline gives CDR1 SGHDN, CDR2 FVKESK. This CDR3 is 15 amino acids long. Germline trimming cut 0 bases from V and 8 bases from J; bases unmatched to any gene: 9.

The V gene is TRBV6-6, the J gene TRBJ1-1; D not certain. CDR3 length: 13 amino acids. Germline-derived CDR1 and CDR2 are MNHNY and SVGAGI (reference sequence). Trimming took off 2 bases at V and 4 bases at J, with 8 bases between the two ends. CDR3 region: CASSYLVGTEAFF. The CDR3 DNA follows: TGTGCCAGCAGTTACCTCGTCGGCACTGAAGCTTTCTTT.

The rearrangement joins TRBV19 to TRBJ1-5; D is ambiguous. CDR1 is LNHDA, CDR2 SQIVND, per germline (reference sequence). The CDR3 loop spans 15 amino acids. The V end lost 5 bases, the J end lost 2 bases, and 13 bases lay between the germline ends. The CDR3 DNA sequence: TGTGCCAGTAGTGACCAGCCGGGTGGCAATCAGCCCCAGCATTTT. Its protein is CASSDQPGGNQPQHF.

The V call is TRBV6-1, the J call TRBJ2-3, with D possibly being TRBD1 (6 bases). The CDR3 has 13 residues. Trimming left V 7 bases short and J 4 bases short, with 12 bases between. Germline V gene data show CDR1 as MNHNS and CDR2 as SASEGT. CDR3 loop: CASTRTDPDTQYF. CDR3 nucleotides: TGTGCCAGCACCCGGACAGACCCAGATACGCAGTATTTT.

V gene TRBV7-2 combines with J gene TRBJ1-1; TRBD1 might be the D (5 bases). CDR1 and CDR2 (germline): SGHTA, FQGNSA. The V and J ends lost 0 bases and 2 bases respectively, with 10 bases between them. This CDR3 has 15 residues. CDR3 in amino acids: CASSLAAQGNTEAFF. The CDR3 nucleotides read TGTGCCAGCAGCTTAGCGGCCCAGGGTAACACTGAAGCTTTCTTT.

The V gene is TRBV6-2 or TRBV6-3, the J gene TRBJ1-5, with D possibly matching TRBD1 (5 bases). The V gene's germline CDR1 is MNHEY and CDR2 SVGEGT. This CDR3 has 17 residues. Trimming removed 6 bases at V and 3 bases at J, with 21 bases between. For the CDR3, the DNA is TGTGCCAGCAGCCAACTACAGCATGGCAGGGTCAATCAGCCCCAGCATTTT. As protein: CASSQLQHGRVNQPQHF.

The table lists this clone with a count of one. The chain links TRBV6-6 to TRBJ2-7; 8 bases align to TRBD2. The CDR3 sequence is 16 residues long. The ends lost 2 bases at V and 7 bases at J; junction bases unmatched: 13. Germline V gene sequence: CDR1 MNHNY, CDR2 SVGAGI (reference sequence). This CDR3 is CASSYGASGSFKEQYF. CDR3 nucleotide sequence: TGTGCCAGCAGTTACGGGGCTAGCGGGTCCTTTAAGGAGCAGTACTTC.

The gene calls are TRBV29-1 and TRBJ1-1; D is ambiguous. CDR1 and CDR2 from the germline V gene are SQVTM and ANQGSEA. V lost 5 bases and J lost 1, with 11 bases in between. CDR3 length equals 13 residues. CDR3 region: CSVPDFTNTEAFF. CDR3 DNA: TGCAGCGTTCCGGACTTTACGAACACTGAAGCTTTCTTT.

The V and J genes are TRBV21-1 and TRBJ2-2; TRBD2, the D gene given by the table, was not confirmed from the DNA. TRBV21-1 corresponds to a pseudogene. The CDR3 loop spans 16 amino acids. The CDR3 DNA follows: TGTGCCAGCCATAAGACTAGCGGGGTTAACACCGGGGAGCTGTTTTTT. Translated: CASHKTSGVNTGELFF.

V is TRBV19 and J is TRBJ2-2, with TRBD2 matching 11 bases. Germline V lookup: CDR1 LNHDA, CDR2 SQIVND (reference sequence). V lost 4 bases to trimming and J lost 6 bases; unmatched junction nucleotides: 4. The CDR3 has 15 residues. The CDR3: CASSKLAGVAGELFF. CDR3 nucleotide sequence: TGTGCCAGTAGTAAACTAGCGGGGGTTGCCGGGGAGCTGTTTTTT.

The CDR3 sequence is CATSRAVSGTGSNEQFF. The CDR3 DNA reads as TGTGCCACCAGCAGAGCAGTCTCCGGGACAGGGTCGAATGAGCAGTTCTTC. This sequence joins TRBV15 and TRBJ2-1; 9 bases are shared with TRBD1. The germline V gene has CDR1 LNHNV and CDR2 YYDKDF (reference sequence). The CDR3 totals 17 residues. Germline trimming cut 1 base from V and 7 bases from J; bases unmatched to any gene: 11.

The chain uses TRBV4-1 and TRBJ1-2; no clear D. This CDR3 is built from 14 residues. Per the germline V gene, CDR1 is MGHRA and CDR2 is YSYEKL. Trimming removed 0 bases at V and 7 bases at J, with 12 bases between. For the CDR3, the DNA is TGCGCCAGCAGCCAAGAAGTGGCCGTCGCTGGCTACACCTTC. Encoded protein: CASSQEVAVAGYTF.

The chain is built from TRBV6-2 or TRBV6-3 and TRBJ2-1; 10 nucleotides line up with TRBD2. The CDR3 extends over 16 amino acids. Trimming took 4 bases from V and 6 from J; bases not matched to a gene: 9. Germline lookup yields CDR1 MNHEY and CDR2 SVGEGT. CDR3: CASSSFLAGALNEQFF. In DNA, the CDR3 is TGTGCCAGCAGTTCCTTTCTAGCGGGGGCCCTCAATGAGCAGTTCTTC.

The V call is TRBV5-1, the J call TRBJ2-3; 14 bases match TRBD2. This CDR3 is built from 18 residues. The germline CDR1 and CDR2 sequences are SGHRS and YFSETQ. V dropped 4 bases and J dropped 2; count of bases not matched to a gene: 9. CDR3 sequence reads: CASSPTGTSGGATDTQYF. CDR3 bases: TGCGCCAGCAGCCCAACCGGGACTAGCGGGGGAGCCACAGATACGCAGTATTTT.

The V call is TRBV28, the J call TRBJ1-3; 7 bases fit TRBD1. Germline V gene lookup returns CDR1 MDHEN and CDR2 SYDVKM. The CDR3 length is 16 residues. V lost 4 bases, J lost 0 bases, and 6 bases stayed unmatched. In nucleotides, the CDR3 is TGTGCCAGCAGTTCTTGGCAGGGGGGCTCTGGAAACACCATATATTTT. Its protein is CASSSWQGGSGNTIYF.

V gene TRBV10-3 combines with J gene TRBJ2-1, with 7 bases aligning to TRBD1. The CDR3 consists of 18 residues. With V trimmed by 3 bases and J by 3 bases, 14 bases remained unmatched. Germline CDR1 ENHRY, CDR2 SYGVKD. CDR3 nucleotides: TGTGCCATCAGTGACCAGGGCCGTGGACAGGTGGGCTACAATGAGCAGTTCTTC. It yields the protein CAISDQGRGQVGYNEQFF.